Sequencing of this T cell receptor beta chain was carried out in a study of cytomegalovirus exposure and HLA in healthy donors. About the study: Ancestry clustering placed 70% to 85% of approximately 420 genotyped donors in the Caucasian-associated cluster.

The PCR used 60 Vbeta and 13 Jbeta primers. Assay: immunoSEQ multiplex PCR; the TCRdb copy retains only in-frame clones and omits some. This sample has about 65,000 clones, with 60% to 80% found just once. Trimming took 4 bases from V and 1 from J, leaving 7 bases between them. The CDR3 runs 13 residues. Germline loops: CDR1 SNHLY, CDR2 FYNNEI. The sequence came from a man aged 30-40 years in good health and CMV-seronegative. The V and J genes are TRBV2 and TRBJ1-2, with D possibly being TRBD1 (5 bases). The sample was PBMCs. The CDR3 loop reads CASSVRDNYGYTF. CDR3 coding DNA: TGTGCCAGCAGTGTCAGGGATAACTATGGCTACACCTTC.